This TCR beta chain was found in a study of T cell repertoires in cytomegalovirus infection (dated by TCRdb to about 2019). The study in broad terms: Alongside well-studied HLA-B-restricted epitopes, the peptide stimulations were aimed at recently identified HLA-C-restricted CMV epitopes, whose presentation resists viral immunomodulation. Donor HLA type was relevant to the analysis, because carriage of CMV infection together with the matching HLA type was indicated by public TCR beta signatures.

What the treatment or condition label conveys for this sample: in vitro stimulation with specific CMV peptide epitopes to enrich CMV-specific T cells. The germline V gene specifies SGHDN as CDR1 and FVKESK as CDR2. The CDR3 numbers 14 residues from cysteine through phenylalanine. CDR3 DNA only is kept here, 42 bases in frame from base 1. Study-level results and caveats: The ex vivo response was dominated by HLA-C-restricted CMV-specific TCR beta clonotypes, and the single most frequent clonotype in two of eight donors was supplied by these HLA-C-restricted clonotypes. In both this cohort and an independent cohort of some 350 donors, the cumulative frequency of public TCR beta family members distinguished carriers of CMV infection plus the relevant HLA type.

Sequenced on an Illumina HiSeq 1500. Clones were called with MiXCR by TCRdb after fastp trimmed the public reads at Q25, and only in-frame beta chains were retained. One record per CDR3 amino acid sequence lists the most common genes and DNA. In this sample the table shows roughly 990,000 distinct CDR3 sequences, 31% of which occur a single time. The biggest ten clones account for over 10% of the sample. As for this clonotype: Its antigen is unknown. Germline and junction disagree at one end, which may indicate a read error.

Recombination linked TRBV14 to TRBJ1-2; no confident D gene assignment can be made. This material consisted of cultured CD8+ T cells from PBMCs, taken from culture after CMV antigen stimulation. This clonotype was obtained from a human donor in good health (CMV status not recorded). Some clones in this sample may be carry-over from other donors' samples. The CDR3 region: CASSKEARYYGYTF. The sequenced DNA: TGTGCCAGCAGCAAAGAAGCGAGGTACTATGGCTACACCTTC.